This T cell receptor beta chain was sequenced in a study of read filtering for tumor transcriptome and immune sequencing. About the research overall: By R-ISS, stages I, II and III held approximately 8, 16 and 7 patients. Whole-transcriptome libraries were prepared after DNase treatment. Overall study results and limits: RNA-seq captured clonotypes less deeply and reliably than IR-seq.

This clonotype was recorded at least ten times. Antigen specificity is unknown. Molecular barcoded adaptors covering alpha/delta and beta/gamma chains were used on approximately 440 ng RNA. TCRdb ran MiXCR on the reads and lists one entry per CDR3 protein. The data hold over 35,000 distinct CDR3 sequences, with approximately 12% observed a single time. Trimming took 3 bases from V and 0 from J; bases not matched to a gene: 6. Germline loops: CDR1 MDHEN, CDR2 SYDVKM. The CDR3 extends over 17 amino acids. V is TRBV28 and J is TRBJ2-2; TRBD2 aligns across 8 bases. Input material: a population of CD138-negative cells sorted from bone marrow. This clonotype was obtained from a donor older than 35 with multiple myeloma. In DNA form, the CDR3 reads TGTGCCAGCAGTTTTGGGGAGACTAGCGCGAACACCGGGGAGCTGTTTTTT. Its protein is CASSFGETSANTGELFF.